One and the same sample provided the 2 T cell receptor beta chains below, sequenced in a study of human T cells and chemical hapten exposure. Whole blood that had not been fractionated was the source of extracted total RNA. One entry per CDR3 protein, called by TCRdb with MiXCR from the 5' RACE reads. This table holds 100,000 to 120,000 distinct CDR3 sequences, approximately 20% found once. The receptors come from a human donor in good health.

The CDR3 bases are TGTGCCTGGAGTGTACAAGGACTAGCGGTTACCGGGGAGCTGTTTTTT. Translation: CAWSVQGLAVTGELFF. The chain links TRBV30 to TRBJ2-2, with 10 nucleotides matching TRBD2. Germline V gene sequence: CDR1 GTSNPN, CDR2 SVGIG (reference sequence). With 0 bases clipped from V and 5 bases from J, the junction kept 6 bases outside the gene matches. The CDR3 spans 16 residues.

This clonotype has more than one count but fewer than ten. This chain uses TRBV2 with TRBJ2-1; TRBD1 is a possible D gene (5 bases). In germline, CDR1 is SNHLY, CDR2 FYNNEI. CDR3 length: 14 residues. V shed 2 bases and J shed 3 bases, with 8 bases lying between them. The CDR3 here is CASSETRGYNEQFF. For the CDR3, the DNA is TGTGCCAGCAGTGAAACAAGGGGCTACAATGAGCAGTTCTTC.